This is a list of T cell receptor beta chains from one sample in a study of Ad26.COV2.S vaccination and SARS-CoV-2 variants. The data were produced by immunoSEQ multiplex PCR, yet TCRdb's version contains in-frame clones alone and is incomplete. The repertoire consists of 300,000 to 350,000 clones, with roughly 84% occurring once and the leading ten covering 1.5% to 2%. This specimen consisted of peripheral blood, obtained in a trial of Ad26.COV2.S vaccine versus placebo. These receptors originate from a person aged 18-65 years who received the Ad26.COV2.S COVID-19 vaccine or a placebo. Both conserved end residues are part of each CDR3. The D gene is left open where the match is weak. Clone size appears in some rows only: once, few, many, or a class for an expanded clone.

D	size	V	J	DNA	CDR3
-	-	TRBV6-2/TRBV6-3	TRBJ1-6	TGTGCCAGCAGTTTACGGGACTATAATTCACCCCTCCACTTT	CASSLRDYNSPLHF
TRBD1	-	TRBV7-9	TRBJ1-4	TGTGCCAGCAGCTTCCCCGACAGGGTGGAAGAAAAACTGTTTTTT	CASSFPDRVEEKLFF
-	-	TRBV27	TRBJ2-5	TGTGCCAGCAGTTTAGAACTAGAGGGGACCCAGTACTTC	CASSLELEGTQYF
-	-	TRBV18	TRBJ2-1	TGTGCCAGCTCACCGTCCAGGTACAATGAGCAGTTCTTC	CASSPSRYNEQFF
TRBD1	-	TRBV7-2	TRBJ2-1	TGTGCCAGCAGCTCACGGTACAGGGGCAATGAGCAGTTCTTC	CASSSRYRGNEQFF
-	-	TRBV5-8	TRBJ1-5	TGTGCCAGCAGCGTTGACAGGAATCAGCCCCAGCATTTT	CASSVDRNQPQHF
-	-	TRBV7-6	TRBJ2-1	TGTGCCAGCAGCCGGGGAGACAGTCCTTACAATGAGCAGTTCTTC	CASSRGDSPYNEQFF
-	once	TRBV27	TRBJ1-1	TGTGCCAGCAGTTTATCGGGGGACACTGAAGCTTTCTTT	CASSLSGDTEAFF
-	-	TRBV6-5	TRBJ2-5	TGTGCCAGCAGTTACTCGGGCAGCTCGCTCCAAGAGACCCAGTACTTC	CASSYSGSSLQETQYF
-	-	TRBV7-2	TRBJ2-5	TGTGCCAGCAGCCCCCATCCCGGACGAGAGACCCAGTACTTC	CASSPHPGRETQYF
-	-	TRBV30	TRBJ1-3	TGTGCCTGGAGCAACGGAAACACCATATATTTT	CAWSNGNTIYF
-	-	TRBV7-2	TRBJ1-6	TGTGCCAGCAACTACCCCCCGGGGTCCTATAATTCACCCCTCCACTTT	CASNYPPGSYNSPLHF
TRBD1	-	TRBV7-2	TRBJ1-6	TGTGCCAGCAGCCACCCCGGACAGGGTTATAATTCACCCCTCCACTTT	CASSHPGQGYNSPLHF
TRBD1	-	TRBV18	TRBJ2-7	TGTGCCAGCTCCCCGGGACAGGGGGCTGGCTACGAGCAGTACTTC	CASSPGQGAGYEQYF
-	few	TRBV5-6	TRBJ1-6	TGTGCCAGCAGCTTGTCGGCCGGTCAGGGCAATTCACCCCTCCACTTT	CASSLSAGQGNSPLHF
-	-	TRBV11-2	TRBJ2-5	TGTGCCAGCAGCCGTGACGGGGCGTCGGGAGAGACCCAGTACTTC	CASSRDGASGETQYF
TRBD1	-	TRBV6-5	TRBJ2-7	TGTGCCAGCAGTTCCCCGGGACAGGGGTTGTACGAGCAGTACTTC	CASSSPGQGLYEQYF
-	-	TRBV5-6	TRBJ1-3	TGTGCCAGCAGCTTCCGGGGGCCCTCTGGAAACACCATATATTTT	CASSFRGPSGNTIYF
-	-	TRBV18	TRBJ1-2	TGTGCCAGCTCACCACCGAGTCAACAGGGTTGGGGTGGCTACACCTTC	CASSPPSQQGWGGYTF
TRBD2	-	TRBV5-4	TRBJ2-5	TGTGCCAGCAGCTCGCGACTAGCGGGGGAGCGGGAGACCCAGTACTTC	CASSSRLAGERETQYF
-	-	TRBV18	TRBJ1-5	TGTGCCAGCTCACCACGAGGAGAAGGGGATCAGCCCCAGCATTTT	CASSPRGEGDQPQHF
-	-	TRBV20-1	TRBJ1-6	TGCAGTGCCGAGGGACCCCTCCACTTT	CSAEGPLHF
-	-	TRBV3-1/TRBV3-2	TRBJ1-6	TGTGCCAGCAGCCAAGCCGAGATCTATAATTCACCCCTCCACTTT	CASSQAEIYNSPLHF
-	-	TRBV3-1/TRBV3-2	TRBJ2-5	TGTGCCAGCAGCCAAGACGTAACCCAGTACTTC	CASSQDVTQYF
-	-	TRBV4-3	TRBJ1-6	TGCGCCAGCAGCCAAGATCCGGGGTTTAATTCACCCCTCCACTTT	CASSQDPGFNSPLHF
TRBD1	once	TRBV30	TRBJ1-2	TGTGCCTGGAGCGCCGGGACAGGGGGCTCTTTTTACTATGGCTACACCTTC	CAWSAGTGGSFYYGYTF
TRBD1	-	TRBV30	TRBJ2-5	TGTGCCTGGAGTGGGGGACAGGGGGCACAGGAGACCCAGTACTTC	CAWSGGQGAQETQYF
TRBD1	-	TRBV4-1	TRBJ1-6	TGCGCCAGCAGCCAAGGACAGGGGAATTCACCCCTCCACTTT	CASSQGQGNSPLHF
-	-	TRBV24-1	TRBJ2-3	TGTGCCACCAGTGATTCGGCAGACTACACAGATACGCAGTATTTT	CATSDSADYTDTQYF